This T cell receptor beta chain comes out of a study of cytomegalovirus exposure and HLA in healthy donors. For the study at large: Early released data comprised around 80 million unique TCRs from HLA-typed donors.

On this clone: A junction end diverges from the germline sequence, so it may reflect a read error.

PCR employed 60 Vbeta and 13 Jbeta primers. Profiled with immunoSEQ multiplex PCR; TCRdb holds only in-frame clones, not every one. The top ten hold 7.5% to 9.5% of the sample, which has 100,000 to 150,000 clones, more than 80% seen once. Per germline, CDR1 SGHTA and CDR2 FQGTGA. There are 15 residues in the CDR3. The TCR originated in a man aged 25-45 years in good health and CMV-seropositive. This sequence joins TRBV7-3 and TRBJ2-6; perhaps TRBD2 as D (7 bases). Sequenced sample: PBMCs. The CDR3 region is CASSLSVGGANGLTF. In nucleotides, the CDR3 is TGTGCCAGCAGCTTATCAGTAGGGGGGGCCAACGGCCTGACTTTC.